The source of this T cell receptor beta chain is a study of blood T cell repertoires in COVID-19. CDR1 is SNHLY, CDR2 FYNNEI, per germline. V gave up 2 bases and J gave up 5 bases, with 12 bases separating them. There are 14 residues in the CDR3. Profiled with immunoSEQ multiplex PCR; TCRdb holds only in-frame clones, not every one. Here the sample spans 130,000 to 150,000 clones, about four fifths being singletons. This clone has a single count. The source is a woman over 75 with acute or convalescent COVID-19. The chain links TRBV2 to TRBJ2-5, with D perhaps matching TRBD2 (6 bases). Sequencing input: peripheral blood. The DNA for the CDR3 is TGTGCCAGCAGTGAATGGAGGGCAGGGGAGACCCAGTACTTC. This translates into CASSEWRAGETQYF.